This passage covers 31 T cell receptor beta chains from one sample sequenced in a study of post-analysis software for immune sequencing data. Whole-study results and caveats: Included in a set of a few TRBV segments more frequent in patients than controls were TRBV5-6, TRBV5-1 and TRBV20-1.

Unique molecular identifiers were present in the TCR beta cDNA libraries. TCRdb reanalysed the PCR reads using MiXCR and keeps one entry per CDR3 protein. Among hundreds of thousands of distinct CDR3 sequences listed, 25% to 30% were seen once. These TCRs are of unknown antigen specificity. Material for sequencing was blood. The receptor source for this set is a girl aged 10 to 17 with multiple sclerosis.

This chain uses TRBV27 with TRBJ2-7, with 8 bases matching TRBD2. This CDR3 contains 15 residues. Unmatched junction bases numbered 5, after V lost 2 bases and J lost 2 bases. Germline CDR1 reads MNHEY; CDR2 reads SMNVEV (reference sequence). CDR3 sequence (DNA): TGTGCCAGCAGTTTAGACGGGAGGGCCGCCTACGAGCAGTACTTC. Translation: CASSLDGRAAYEQYF.

The chain combines TRBV4-1 with TRBJ1-5; a possible D gene is TRBD1 (6 bases). Germline CDR1 MGHRA, CDR2 YSYEKL. With 0 bases removed from V and 8 bases from J, the gap between germline ends came to 8 bases. This CDR3 comprises 13 residues. CDR3 residues: CASSQETGKPQHF. CDR3 DNA sequence: TGCGCCAGCAGCCAAGAGACAGGTAAGCCCCAGCATTTT.

This clonotype turned up a few times. The rearrangement joins TRBV28 to TRBJ2-3, with 11 bases fitting TRBD2. Germline CDR1 MDHEN, CDR2 SYDVKM. There are 16 residues in the CDR3. Trimming removed 5 bases from V and 3 bases from J; junction bases left unmatched: 7. CDR3 protein: CASSPGTSGWTDTQYF. The CDR3 bases are TGTGCCAGCAGTCCCGGGACTAGCGGTTGGACAGATACGCAGTATTTT.

This clonotype was seen more than once but under ten times. The chain recombines TRBV6-5 with TRBJ2-3; 9 nucleotides match TRBD2. The V segment lost 2 bases and the J segment 6 bases; nucleotides outside the gene matches: 12. CDR3 length equals 17 residues. CDR1 MNHEY and CDR2 SVGAGI come from the germline V gene. CDR3 region: CASSYKWAGGVRDTQYF. The CDR3 DNA reads TGTGCCAGCAGTTACAAATGGGCGGGGGGGGTAAGGGATACGCAGTATTTT.

This clonotype was counted ten times or more. CDR3 nucleotides: TGCAGCGGACTTCAAGGGGAGACCCAGTACTTC. The encoded protein is CSGLQGETQYF. This chain joins TRBV29-1 and TRBJ2-5, with D unresolved. The CDR3 has 11 residues. V lost 7 bases to trimming and J lost 5 bases, with 11 bases between them. CDR1 and CDR2 from the germline V gene are SQVTM and ANQGSEA.

The chain recombines TRBV27 with TRBJ1-4, with no clear D. Germline V lookup: CDR1 MNHEY, CDR2 SMNVEV (reference sequence). This CDR3 has 12 amino acids. The V and J ends lost 6 bases and 4 bases respectively, with 6 bases between them. This CDR3 is CASRGLNEKLFF. The CDR3 bases are TGTGCCAGCAGAGGGCTTAATGAAAAACTGTTTTTT.

The sample holds a few counts of this clonotype. This chain joins TRBV9 and TRBJ2-1, with 7 bases fitting TRBD2. V lost 4 bases, J lost 4 bases, and 8 bases stayed unmatched. Germline CDR1 reads SGDLS; CDR2 reads YYNGEE. The CDR3 sequence is 15 residues long. The CDR3 DNA is TGTGCCAGCAGCCAGGGCTTGCGGGAGTACAATGAGCAGTTCTTC. Residues: CASSQGLREYNEQFF.

This clonotype came up a few times. V usage is TRBV12-3 or TRBV12-4 and J usage is TRBJ2-4; D is ambiguous. Trimming took 6 bases from V and 0 from J, leaving 6 bases between them. This CDR3 has 13 residues. CDR3 region: CASSPLAKNIQYF. CDR3 sequence (DNA): TGTGCCAGCAGCCCCTTAGCCAAAAACATTCAGTACTTC.

The CDR3 protein is CSARDHGSVREQYF. In DNA form, the CDR3 reads TGCAGTGCTAGAGATCATGGTAGCGTGCGCGAGCAGTACTTC. The rearrangement links TRBV20-1 to TRBJ2-5; a weak D match, TRBD2 (5 bases). The DNA end is a closer match to TRBJ2-7, so the J assignment may be wrong. Germline values: CDR1 DFQATT, CDR2 SNEGSKA (reference sequence). CDR3 length: 14 residues.

The chain carries TRBV4-1 and TRBJ2-1; TRBD2 agrees at 9 bases. The CDR3 sequence is 16 residues long. CDR1 is MGHRA, CDR2 YSYEKL, per germline. V was clipped by 1 base and J by 15 bases; unmatched bases: 16. The CDR3 nucleotides read TGCGCCAGCAGCCAAGGTTTCGCGGGAGGGTACAATGAGTGGTTCTTC. The encoded protein is CASSQGFAGGYNEWFF.

The chain is built from TRBV20-1 and TRBJ1-1; D might be TRBD1 (5 bases). This CDR3 has 12 amino acids. V was pared by 4 bases and J by 0 bases, with 6 bases between. Germline V gene lookup returns CDR1 DFQATT and CDR2 SNEGSKA (reference sequence). The CDR3 loop is CSAMGLNTEAFF. DNA of the CDR3: TGCAGTGCTATGGGACTGAACACTGAAGCTTTCTTT.

This clonotype was detected a few times. V usage is TRBV7-2 and J usage is TRBJ2-1, with 10 bases aligning to TRBD2. V gave up 4 bases and J gave up 4 bases; unmatched junction bases: 16. The CDR3 is 19 amino acids. Germline lookup yields CDR1 SGHTA and CDR2 FQGNSA. In DNA, the CDR3 is TGTGCCAGCAGCTCCACTTTTGTGGTAGCGGGAGGACTGTACAATGAGCAGTTCTTC. Protein sequence: CASSSTFVVAGGLYNEQFF.

The rearrangement uses TRBV12-3 or TRBV12-4 and TRBJ1-2; D perhaps matches TRBD1 (5 bases). This CDR3 is 12 amino acids long. Trimming removed 8 bases from V and 4 bases from J, with 11 bases in between. In nucleotides, the CDR3 is TGTGCCAGCGTGGGGGGGTCCTATGGCTACACCTTC. Translating it yields CASVGGSYGYTF.

CDR3 in DNA: TGCGCCAGCAGCTTGCGGGGAGGCGGATACGAGCAGTACTTC. It is translated as CASSLRGGGYEQYF. The chain couples TRBV5-1 to TRBJ2-7, with D perhaps TRBD2 (6 bases). Per germline, CDR1 SGHRS and CDR2 YFSETQ. Deletions cut 1 base from V and 4 bases from J, with 12 bases between. The CDR3 consists of 14 residues.

This clonotype has at least ten counts. The V and J genes are TRBV20-1 and TRBJ2-7; D is unresolved. CDR1 DFQATT and CDR2 SNEGSKA come from the germline V gene (reference sequence). There are 12 residues in the CDR3. Trimming removed 3 bases at V and 4 bases at J, with 10 bases between. The CDR3 reads CSAREQIYEQYF. The CDR3 DNA reads as TGCAGTGCTAGGGAGCAGATATACGAGCAGTACTTC.

This clonotype has just one count. The chain recombines TRBV29-1 with TRBJ1-1, with 8 bases identical to TRBD1. CDR1 is SQVTM and CDR2 is ANQGSEA in the germline V gene. The ends lost 7 bases at V and 5 bases at J; junction bases unmatched: 6. This CDR3 comprises 12 residues. The DNA of the CDR3 is TGCAGCGGTTCCACAGGGGGGACTGAAGCTTTCTTT. Translating it yields CSGSTGGTEAFF.

The chain is built from TRBV28 and TRBJ1-2, with D perhaps matching TRBD1 (5 bases). V shed 3 bases and J shed 2 bases, with 10 bases lying between them. Germline CDR1 and CDR2: MDHEN and SYDVKM. The CDR3 sequence is 14 residues long. The CDR3 is CASSLRTTNYGYTF. CDR3 nucleotides: TGTGCCAGCAGTTTGAGGACAACCAACTATGGCTACACCTTC.

This clonotype was counted a few times. CDR3 nucleotide sequence: TGTGCCAGCAGCCAAGAGAAGTGGGCAGAGACCCAGTACTTC. It specifies CASSQEKWAETQYF. This sequence joins TRBV4-2 and TRBJ2-5, with D uncertain. Germline CDR1 reads LGHNA; CDR2 reads YNFKEQ. This CDR3 region has 14 residues. The V end lost 0 bases, the J end lost 4 bases, and 9 bases lay between the germline ends.

This clonotype was observed a few times. This chain joins TRBV20-1 and TRBJ2-5; D is perhaps TRBD1 or TRBD2 (6 bases each). Trimming left V 5 bases short and J 1 base short, with 20 bases between. The CDR3 sequence is 16 residues long. Germline assignment: CDR1 DFQATT and CDR2 SNEGSKA (reference sequence). The DNA of the CDR3 is TGCAGTGCTCGGGGGCGGGGACTTATAGGCCAAGAGACCCAGTACTTC. Amino acid sequence: CSARGRGLIGQETQYF.

The chain recombines TRBV20-1 with TRBJ1-4; D may be TRBD1 (6 bases). This CDR3 contains 13 residues. Germline V gene data show CDR1 as DFQATT and CDR2 as SNEGSKA (reference sequence). V was shortened by 6 bases and J by 8 bases, with 16 bases between the two germline ends. CDR3 nucleotide sequence: TGCAGTGCCTCAACAGGGTTGGGAGAAAAACTGTTTTTT. This codes for CSASTGLGEKLFF.

Ten or more counts support this clonotype. The CDR3 DNA sequence: TGCAGCGTTGAAGTCACGGGGGAGAGCAATCAGCCCCAGCATTTT. This encodes CSVEVTGESNQPQHF. V usage is TRBV29-1 and J usage is TRBJ1-5; tentative D call: TRBD1 (5 bases). V gave up 1 base and J gave up 1 base, with 11 bases separating them. CDR1 and CDR2 from the germline V gene are SQVTM and ANQGSEA. The length of the CDR3 is 15 residues.

This clonotype was seen more than once but under ten times. The rearrangement joins TRBV2 to TRBJ2-1; TRBD2 matches at 7 bases. In germline, CDR1 is SNHLY, CDR2 FYNNEI. V trimming: 6 bases; J trimming: 1 base; junction bases outside the gene matches: 6. The CDR3 runs to 15 residues. CDR3 DNA sequence: TGTGCCAGCAGCACCGGGACTAAATCCTACAATGAGCAGTTCTTC. Translated, it gives CASSTGTKSYNEQFF. Full variable domain (outside the CDR3, taken from reference TRBV2 and TRBJ2-1): EPEVTQTPSHQVTQMGQEVILRCVPISNHLYFYWYRQILGQKVEFLVSFYNNEISEKSEIFDDQFSVERPDGSNFTLKIRSTKLEDSAMYFCASSTGTKSYNEQFFGPGTRLTVL.

Only a few counts were recorded for this clonotype. This chain joins TRBV20-1 and TRBJ2-1; the D gene could be TRBD1 or TRBD2 (6 bases each). CDR3 length: 18 residues. V was clipped by 2 bases and J by 8 bases, with 28 bases between them. The V gene's germline CDR1 is DFQATT and CDR2 SNEGSKA (reference sequence). The chain's CDR3 is CSARPWGAGSITADEQFF. The CDR3 coding sequence is TGCAGTGCTAGACCCTGGGGGGCAGGGAGTATAACGGCGGATGAGCAGTTCTTC.

The chain recombines TRBV20-1 with TRBJ1-3, with D unclear. V shed 5 bases and J shed 0 bases, with 5 bases lying between them. Germline V gene sequence: CDR1 DFQATT, CDR2 SNEGSKA (reference sequence). The CDR3 runs to 12 residues. The CDR3 loop is CSARSSGNTIYF. The CDR3 bases are TGCAGTGCTCGCAGCTCTGGAAACACCATATATTTT.

This clonotype was found a few times. V gene TRBV20-1 combines with J gene TRBJ2-6; no clear D gene. Per germline, CDR1 DFQATT and CDR2 SNEGSKA (reference sequence). V lost 6 bases and J 0 bases, leaving 12 bases between the germline ends. This CDR3 is built from 15 residues. The CDR3 loop is CSAGPRNSGANVLTF. CDR3 in DNA: TGCAGTGCAGGCCCCAGGAACTCTGGGGCCAACGTCCTGACTTTC.

This clonotype was seen a handful of times. The DNA for the CDR3 is TGTGCCAGCAGTCGACCCCCCGGGACCCTACTCTACGAGCAGTACTTC. It yields the protein CASSRPPGTLLYEQYF. The V gene is TRBV6-2 or TRBV6-3, the J gene TRBJ2-7, with D perhaps matching TRBD1 or TRBD2 (5 bases each). V gave up 5 bases and J gave up 3 bases, with 20 bases separating them. The CDR3 covers 16 residues. The germline V gene encodes CDR1 MNHEY and CDR2 SVGEGT.

J is TRBJ2-7 and V is TRBV10-3; no clear D. The V end was cut by 5 bases, the J end by 3 bases, with 11 bases between. The CDR3 runs to 13 residues. Germline V gene sequence: CDR1 ENHRY, CDR2 SYGVKD. CDR3 loop: CAISPGPGYEQYF. The CDR3, as DNA: TGTGCCATCAGTCCCGGCCCTGGCTACGAGCAGTACTTC.

Concerning this clonotype itself: A read error may account for a junction end that differs from germline. This sequence joins TRBV20-1 and TRBJ2-7; 10 positions match TRBD2. The CDR3 is made up of 17 amino acids. Germline V lookup: CDR1 DFQATT, CDR2 SNEGSKA (reference sequence). The CDR3 loop is CSARDKASGSISHEQYF. The CDR3 region has the DNA TGCAGTGCTAGAGATAAAGCTAGCGGGAGTATCTCCCACGAGCAGTACTTC.

The chain couples TRBV3-1 to TRBJ2-3; TRBD2 might be the D (6 bases). Trimming cost V 4 bases and J 1 base, with 15 bases left between them. The V gene's germline CDR1 is LGHDT and CDR2 YNNKEL (reference sequence). The CDR3 is made up of 16 amino acids. The CDR3 sequence: CASSRDWGGGTDTQYF. CDR3 coding DNA: TGTGCCAGCAGCCGGGACTGGGGAGGAGGCACAGATACGCAGTATTTT.

V gene TRBV20-1 combines with J gene TRBJ1-1; D perhaps matches TRBD1 (5 bases). The CDR3 is 15 amino acids. V dropped 3 bases and J dropped 11 bases, with 25 bases sitting between them. Per the germline V gene, CDR1 is DFQATT and CDR2 is SNEGSKA (reference sequence). In DNA form, the CDR3 reads TGCAGTGCTAGGGATCCCTCCGGGGCAGGCAAAGGGGCTTTCTTT. This gives the protein CSARDPSGAGKGAFF.

The rearrangement links TRBV20-1 to TRBJ2-2; TRBD2 aligns across 13 bases. V lost 3 bases and J lost 6; bases outside the gene matches: 4. The CDR3 has 15 residues. Germline V gives CDR1 DFQATT, CDR2 SNEGSKA (reference sequence). The CDR3, as DNA: TGCAGTGCTAGGCGAGGACTAGCGGGGGCCGGGGAGCTGTTTTTT. It codes for CSARRGLAGAGELFF.